The T cell receptor (beta chain) under discussion was sequenced for a study of T cell responses to AZD1222 COVID-19 vaccine (dated by TCRdb to the early 2020s). General notes on the study: AZD1222 recipients with second doses at about 4 weeks or about 12 weeks were pooled, because spike-specific TCR depth and breadth did not differ between schedules. A total of under 250 trial participants underwent TCR sequencing, of whom more than 200 had received two doses of AZD1222 and 26 had received two doses of the MenACWY control vaccine. Trial participants were enrolled by age into 18-55, 56-69 and 70-plus year subgroups, with approximately 150, 30 and 60 TCR-sequenced participants respectively.

The time point label here, explained by the study, means: baseline before first vaccination. Vaccinee samples came from UK trials COV001 and COV002, including a single-blind randomized controlled phase 2/3 trial of AZD1222 (ChAdOx1 nCoV-19) in healthy adults. For TCRbeta chain sequencing, PBMC samples were collected from trial participants at day 0 and at day 28 after the second dose. The CDR3 regions of human TCRbeta chains were analyzed by immunosequencing. For the original study's pipeline: Repertoire TCRs were matched against a reference library of SARS-CoV-2-specific TCRs generated with the MIRA antigen-specificity platform. Breadth was defined as the fraction of unique TCRs that were SARS-CoV-2-associated, and depth was defined as the fraction of total T cells that were SARS-CoV-2-associated. Using the MIRA data, each spike-specific TCR was assigned both to the spike region to which the TCR was reactive and to a CD4 or CD8 class. Log10-transformed breadth and depth values were compared by one-way ANOVA with Sidak's multiple comparisons tests. In its TCRdb copy, this immuneACCESS table keeps in-frame sequences only and misses some clones. Where compared with another copy, unresolved V genes explain less than half of these, and the others have no known cause. V and J calls and clone size follow that table, whereas D and trimming were derived from the DNA. The sample table contains about 100,000 clones; only one count was recorded for about nine tenths of them. The ten largest clones take up 1.7% of the sample.

Reading the germline V gene (reference sequence) gives CDR1 PRHDT and CDR2 FYEKMQ. From cysteine to phenylalanine, the CDR3 is 15 amino acids long. Here the CDR3 DNA is all that survives: 45 bases in frame from base 1. Between the V and J ends, shortened by 6 bases and 4 bases respectively, the junction contains 19 bases. Comments on this clone: Its binding antigen is unknown. No qualities accompany the bases; no much larger clone lies one base away.

Study-level results and caveats: Conclusions about previously exposed vaccinees are limited because only a handful of AZD1222 recipients were SARS-CoV-2 seropositive at baseline. Nearly half of unique spike-specific TCRs reportedly recognized epitopes outside regions mutated in the B.1.351 and B.1.1.7 variants. A significant rise in spike-specific TCR breadth and depth was observed after two AZD1222 doses relative to day 0 and relative to MenACWY recipients. In the small 56-69-year group, the increase in depth fell short of significance, most likely because of low power. The whole spike protein was spanned by vaccine-associated CD4 TCRs, and dominant responses were seen in regions 160-218 and 743-854. Because no day 14 peak-response samples were available, the repertoires could be characterized only after the peak T cell response. Participants were mostly white British, with more females than males. The authors suggested clonal diversity may have been underestimated.

The source is an adult in good health. The chain is made from TRBV13 and TRBJ2-7, and TRBD2 may be the D gene, going by 6 matching bases. The sample in question was peripheral blood, obtained on day 0 of AZD1222 vaccination. The nucleotide sequence is TGTGCCAGCAGAGAGGGCGGGACCTCAGGATACGAGCAGTACTTC. Translation gives CASREGGTSGYEQYF. With all but the CDR3 taken from the reference TRBV13 and TRBJ2-7 genes, the full variable domain is: AAGVIQSPRHLIKEKRETATLKCYPIPRHDTVYWYQQGPGQDPQFLISFYEKMQSDKGSIPDRFSAQQFSDYHSELNMSSLELGDSALYFCASREGGTSGYEQYFGPGTRLTVT.